A selection of T cell receptor beta chains follows, all from one sample in a study of blood T cells in healthy people across ages. TCRdb reprocessed the 5' RACE reads with MiXCR, giving one entry per CDR3 protein. The sample includes about 800,000 distinct CDR3 sequences, approximately 25% of them seen just once. The same sample was also studied in work on T cells of mothers and their children.

The specimen sequenced was blood. Receptor source: a boy aged 10-17 years in good health. The CDR3 runs from the conserved cysteine through the conserved F or W. A D gene is named only where the DNA matches it firmly. Size values are once, few and many counts, or a class for expanded clones, and some rows have none.

d_call j_call clone_size v_call cdr3_nt cdr3_aa
NA TRBJ2-7 NA TRBV15 TGTGCCACCAGCAGAGATCTTGGGATCTCCTACGAGCAGTGCTTC CATSRDLGISYEQCF
NA TRBJ1-1 NA TRBV29-1 TGCAGCGTTGAAGCAGAGACAGAAGCTTTCTTT CSVEAETEAFF
TRBD1 TRBJ1-2 NA TRBV7-9 TGTGCCAGCGGAGGGACAGGGAGTTATGGCTACACCTTC CASGGTGSYGYTF
TRBD1 TRBJ2-6 few TRBV15 TGTGCCACCGGGGCAGGGGGCTCTGGGGCCAACGTCCTGACTTTC CATGAGGSGANVLTF
TRBD2 TRBJ2-1 few TRBV6-2/TRBV6-3 TGTGCCAGCAGTTACCTGGGGACTAGCGGGAAATACTACAATGAGCAGTTCTTC CASSYLGTSGKYYNEQFF
NA TRBJ2-3 once TRBV25-1 TGTGCCAGCAGTGAATATTCCCAAGGCGATACGCAGTATTTT CASSEYSQGDTQYF
TRBD2 TRBJ2-5 NA TRBV5-5 TGTGCCAGCAGCTTGGGTCCTAGCGGGCCACAAGAGACCCAGTACTTC CASSLGPSGPQETQYF
TRBD1 TRBJ2-5 NA TRBV5-1 TGCGCCAGCAGCTTAACCACGGGACAGTTCCAAGAGACCCAGTACTTC CASSLTTGQFQETQYF
NA TRBJ1-6 NA TRBV11-2 TGTGCCAGCAGCCGACGGGACACCATCTATAATTCACCCCTCCACTTT CASSRRDTIYNSPLHF
NA TRBJ2-7 few TRBV2 TGTGCCAGCAGCCGAGGTCCGACTGGCGAGCAGTACTTC CASSRGPTGEQYF
NA TRBJ2-4 NA TRBV28 TGTGCCAGCAGTTTGACCCGGGTAGGCAAAAACATTCAGTACTTC CASSLTRVGKNIQYF
NA TRBJ2-7 few TRBV4-1 TGCGCCAGCAGCCAAGTCACGCGGGACGGCGAGCAGTACTTC CASSQVTRDGEQYF
NA TRBJ2-7 few TRBV4-1 TGCGCCAGCAGCCAAGTCGGGACCCGGGACGAGCAGTACTTC CASSQVGTRDEQYF
NA TRBJ2-7 NA TRBV27 TGTGCCAGCAGTTGTCCAGGGGTGCACGAGCAGTACTTC CASSCPGVHEQYF
NA TRBJ2-7 NA TRBV4-1 TGCGCCAGCAGCCTGGCCGTTGGGACTGGGCACCACGAGCAGTACTTC CASSLAVGTGHHEQYF
NA TRBJ1-1 NA TRBV7-2 TGTGCCAGCAGCCTCAAAGGCCAATTTACATTTCGTCCGAACACTGAAGCTTTCTTT CASSLKGQFTFRPNTEAFF
NA TRBJ1-2 once TRBV5-5 TGTGCCAGCAGCTTGGAGGGAGTCTATGGCTACACCTTC CASSLEGVYGYTF
TRBD1 TRBJ2-7 NA TRBV30 TGTGCCTGGGTCCCCAGACAGGGCCTTTCCTACGAGCAGTACTTC CAWVPRQGLSYEQYF
TRBD2 TRBJ2-1 NA TRBV5-1 TGCGCCAGCACCGTAGGAGCGGGAGGGAACTACAATGAGCAGTTCTTC CASTVGAGGNYNEQFF
NA TRBJ2-3 few TRBV5-5 TGTGCCAGCAGCTTGGGGGATAGCCCAGATACGCAGTATTTT CASSLGDSPDTQYF
NA TRBJ2-5 few TRBV7-9 TGTGCCAGCAAGGAGGGCCCACAAGAGACCCAGTACTTC CASKEGPQETQYF
NA TRBJ1-2 once TRBV7-2 TGTGCCAGCAGCTCGGACGGCCCCGCGGGTGGCTACACCTTC CASSSDGPAGGYTF
NA TRBJ2-5 NA TRBV7-2 TGTGCCAGCAGCTTGGTTGGCCGGGGTTTCCAAGAGACCCAGTACTTC CASSLVGRGFQETQYF